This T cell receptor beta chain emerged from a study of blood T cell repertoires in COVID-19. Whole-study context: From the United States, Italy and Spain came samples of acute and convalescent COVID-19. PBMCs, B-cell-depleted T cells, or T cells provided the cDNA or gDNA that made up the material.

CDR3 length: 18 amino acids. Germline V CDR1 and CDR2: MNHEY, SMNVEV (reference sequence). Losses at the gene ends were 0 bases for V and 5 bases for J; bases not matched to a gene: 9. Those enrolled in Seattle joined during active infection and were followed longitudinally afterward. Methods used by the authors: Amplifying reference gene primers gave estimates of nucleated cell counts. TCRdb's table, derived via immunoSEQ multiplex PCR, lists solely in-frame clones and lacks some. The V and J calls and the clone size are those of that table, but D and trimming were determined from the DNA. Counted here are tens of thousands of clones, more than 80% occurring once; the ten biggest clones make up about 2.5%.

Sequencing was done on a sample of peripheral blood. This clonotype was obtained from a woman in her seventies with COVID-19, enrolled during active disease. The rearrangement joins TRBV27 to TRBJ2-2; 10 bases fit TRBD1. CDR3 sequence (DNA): TGTGCCAGCAGTTTATCGCCGCTTCGGACAGGGGGTACCGGGGAGCTGTTTTTT. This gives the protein CASSLSPLRTGGTGELFF.